This T cell receptor (beta chain) was recovered during a study of blood T cell repertoires in COVID-19. Across the whole study: Specimens from acute and convalescent COVID-19 originated in the United States, Italy and Spain. PBMCs, B-cell-depleted T cells, or T cells provided the cDNA or gDNA that made up the material.

Authors' processing steps: Estimation of nucleated cell counts relied on the amplification of reference gene primers. The repertoire was sequenced with immunoSEQ multiplex PCR; TCRdb's copy has only in-frame clones and lacks some. That table furnishes V, J and clone size, whereas the DNA furnished D and trimming. The data hold 210,000 or so clones, with 70% to 90% observed a single time. In germline, CDR1 is SGHVS, CDR2 FNYEAQ. CDR3 length: 13 amino acids. V lost 5 bases and J 6 bases, leaving 11 bases between the germline ends. The sample consisted of peripheral blood. The V and J genes are TRBV7-6 and TRBJ2-1, with D perhaps matching TRBD1 (6 bases). This sequence originates from a man between 18 and 29 years old with active or convalescent COVID-19. CDR3 bases: TGTGCCAGCAGCCCCGGGACAAGCAATGAGCAGTTCTTC. This translates into CASSPGTSNEQFF.